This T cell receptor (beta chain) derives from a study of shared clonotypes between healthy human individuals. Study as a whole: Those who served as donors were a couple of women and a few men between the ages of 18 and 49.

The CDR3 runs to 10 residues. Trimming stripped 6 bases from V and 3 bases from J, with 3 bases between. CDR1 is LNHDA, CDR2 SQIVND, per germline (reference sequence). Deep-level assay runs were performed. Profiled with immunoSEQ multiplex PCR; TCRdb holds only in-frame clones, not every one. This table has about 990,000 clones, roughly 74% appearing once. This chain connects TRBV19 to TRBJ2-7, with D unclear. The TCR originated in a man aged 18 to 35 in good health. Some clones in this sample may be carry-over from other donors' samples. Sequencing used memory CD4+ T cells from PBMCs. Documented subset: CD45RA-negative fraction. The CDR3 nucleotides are TGTGCCAGTAGGGGCTACGAGCAGTACTTC. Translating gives CASRGYEQYF.